The entry below gives a single TCR beta chain sequence along with its context. The antigen remains unidentified. This CDR3 region has 15 residues. The junction had 8 bases not matched to a gene; V was cut back by 6 bases and J by 5 bases. The germline gives CDR1 SNHLY, CDR2 FYNNEI. A sort by CD45RO/CCR7/CD25/CD127/CD95/CD27 yielded CD4+ naive, central memory, regulatory and stem cell-like memory cells. The source of the sample is a study of beta chain features in type 1 diabetes. Study conclusions and caveats: TCRB CDR3 length was moderately but significantly reduced in all four CD4+ subsets of Type 1 diabetes patients.

Since all of the isolated RNA was reverse transcribed, expressed TCRB transcripts were what got sequenced. Measured with immunoSEQ multiplex PCR; TCRdb has only the in-frame clones, and not every one. The data contain 600,000 to 750,000 clones, 12% of them singletons. Sequenced sample: naive CD4+ T cells from blood. The chain is built from TRBV2 and TRBJ1-4; 8 bases map to TRBD1. This receptor was taken from a man aged 25-40 years with type 1 diabetes. The CDR3 bases are TGTGCCAGCAGGGATCCGGGACAGGCAAATGAAAAACTGTTTTTT. Residues: CASRDPGQANEKLFF. The complete variable domain, with remaining parts taken from reference TRBV2 and TRBJ1-4, reads EPEVTQTPSHQVTQMGQEVILRCVPISNHLYFYWYRQILGQKVEFLVSFYNNEISEKSEIFDDQFSVERPDGSNFTLKIRSTKLEDSAMYFCASRDPGQANEKLFFGSGTQLSVL.